This entry lists 17 T cell receptor beta chains sequenced from one sample in a study of regulatory T cells in long-lasting Graves disease. In building TCR beta libraries, iRepertoire HTBI primers were used together with Arm-PCR of CDR3 regions. Each CDR3 protein gets one entry after TCRdb re-called the multiplex PCR reads with MiXCR. Here the sample spans 580,000 or so distinct CDR3 sequences, around 15% being singletons. The time point is: newly diagnosed GD, antithyroid drugs for less than 3 months. The TCR library was made from RNA extracted from PBMCs. This same sample was also part of a study on T cells in Graves' hyperthyroidism and ophthalmopathy.

Here the sequenced sample was peripheral blood mononuclear cells (PBMCs), taken at new diagnosis, from a patient treated with antithyroid drugs. The receptor source for this set is a man aged 18 to 30 with Graves disease.

The chain employs TRBV4-1 and TRBJ2-7; 11 bases map to TRBD2. V gave up 3 bases and J gave up 2 bases; unmatched junction bases: 3. CDR3 length: 15 amino acids. Germline assignment: CDR1 MGHRA and CDR2 YSYEKL. CDR3 nucleotides: TGCGCCAGCAGCCACGGACTAGCGGGTACCTACGAGCAGTACTTC. Translated: CASSHGLAGTYEQYF.

This clonotype was detected ten times or more. The V call is TRBV3-1, the J call TRBJ2-7; 13 bases are a match to TRBD2. Germline values: CDR1 LGHDT, CDR2 YNNKEL (reference sequence). V lost 4 bases to trimming and J lost 5 bases; unmatched junction nucleotides: 14. The CDR3 spans 18 residues. The CDR3 sequence is CASSPLRGGLAGIDEQYF. The CDR3 DNA sequence: TGTGCCAGCAGCCCCCTCCGGGGGGGACTAGCGGGAATCGACGAGCAGTACTTC.

This clonotype has at least ten counts. J is TRBJ1-1 and V is TRBV6-1; D gene ambiguous. V was cut by 3 bases and J by 6 bases, with 8 bases left in between. There are 12 residues in the CDR3. Per the germline V gene, CDR1 is MNHNS and CDR2 is SASEGT. In nucleotides, the CDR3 is TGTGCCAGCAGTGAGGAGCGAGCTGAAGCTTTCTTT. Amino acid sequence: CASSEERAEAFF.

This clonotype came up a few times. This rearrangement joins TRBV4-1 to TRBJ2-1; maybe TRBD2 (5 bases). The tail of the sequence fits TRBJ2-7 better, so the J call may be wrong. CDR3 length: 14 amino acids. CDR1 and CDR2 (germline): MGHRA, YSYEKL. As DNA, the CDR3 is TGCGCCAGCAGCCAAGCTTCAGAGGGCTACGAGCAGTACTTC. The encoded protein is CASSQASEGYEQYF.

This clonotype turned up a few times. CDR3 sequence: CASKGLEITDTQYF. DNA for the CDR3: TGTGCCAGCAAGGGACTAGAGATAACAGATACGCAGTATTTT. This sequence joins TRBV6-2 or TRBV6-3 and TRBJ2-3; TRBD2 matches at 8 bases. Germline CDR1 reads MNHEY; CDR2 reads SVGEGT. Trimming took 7 bases from V and 3 from J; bases not matched to a gene: 6. This CDR3 spans 14 amino acids.

This clonotype was recorded at least ten times. This chain joins TRBV10-3 and TRBJ2-2, with 9 bases that match TRBD2. The CDR3 covers 14 residues. CDR1 and CDR2 from the germline V gene are ENHRY and SYGVKD. V shed 11 bases, J shed 5 bases, and the junction held 9 bases outside the gene matches. The CDR3 coding sequence is TGTGCCGTCCAAGCGGGAGGCGGAACCGGGGAGCTGTTTTTT. Translation: CAVQAGGGTGELFF.

Of note for this clonotype: One base away lies a much larger clone, so this may be a sequencing read error. The rearrangement joins TRBV28 to TRBJ2-1, with 7 bases fitting TRBD1. This CDR3 is built from 15 residues. J gave up 6 bases and V 2 bases, and 7 bases lay outside the gene matches. Germline V gene sequence: CDR1 MDHEN, CDR2 SYDVKM. The CDR3 coding sequence is TGTGCCAGCAGTTTAAGCTCGACAGGGTCCAATGAGCAGTTCTTC. Its translation is CASSLSSTGSNEQFF.

This clonotype is categorized as medium-sized (0.01 to 0.1%). The chain combines TRBV7-9 with TRBJ2-7; 13 nucleotides line up with TRBD2. Germline loops: CDR1 SEHNR, CDR2 FQNEAQ (reference sequence). This CDR3 comprises 15 residues. Trimming removed 4 bases from V and 7 bases from J; junction bases left unmatched: 7. The CDR3 DNA reads as TGTGCCAGCAGCTCAGGACTAGCGGGAGTGAAGGAGCAGTACTTC. Protein product: CASSSGLAGVKEQYF.

This chain links TRBV7-9 with TRBJ2-1; a weak D match, TRBD2 (5 bases). The CDR3 loop spans 15 amino acids. CDR1 is SEHNR and CDR2 is FQNEAQ in the germline V gene (reference sequence). V shed 5 bases and J shed 0 bases, with 11 bases lying between them. In nucleotides, the CDR3 is TGTGCCAGCAGCAAGGACTCTAGCTCCTACAATGAGCAGTTCTTC. Protein sequence: CASSKDSSSYNEQFF.

This clonotype was seen ten or more times. V usage is TRBV12-3 or TRBV12-4 and J usage is TRBJ1-2; TRBD1 matches at 9 bases. The CDR3 runs to 17 residues. J was trimmed by 0 bases and V by 6 bases; bases with no gene match: 11. The CDR3 DNA sequence: TGTGCCAGCAGCCCCGGGACAGGGTTGTCACCTAACTATGGCTACACCTTC. It codes for CASSPGTGLSPNYGYTF.

This clonotype occurred a few times. The chain employs TRBV30 and TRBJ2-3; the match to TRBD2 covers 10 bases. V shed 4 bases and J 0 bases; nucleotides not matched to a gene: 4. Germline V lookup: CDR1 GTSNPN, CDR2 SVGIG (reference sequence). The CDR3 has 15 amino acids. The CDR3 DNA follows: TGTGCCTGGACCTGGACTAGCGGAAGCACAGATACGCAGTATTTT. Amino acid sequence: CAWTWTSGSTDTQYF.

This clonotype was counted only a few times. The genes are TRBV5-6 and TRBJ2-5, with 7 nucleotides matching TRBD2. This CDR3 comprises 14 residues. Germline CDR1 and CDR2: SGHDT and YYEEEE. After removal of 0 bases from V and 5 bases from J, the junction contained 4 bases not matched to a gene. The CDR3 is CASSLGAAGETQYF. The CDR3 DNA reads as TGTGCCAGCAGCTTGGGAGCAGCGGGGGAGACCCAGTACTTC.

This clonotype has more than one count but fewer than ten. The chain uses TRBV6-2 or TRBV6-3 and TRBJ1-2; D uncertain. The ends were cut back, 5 bases at V and 6 bases at J, with 10 bases in the middle. This CDR3 region has 12 residues. Germline V gene lookup returns CDR1 MNHEY and CDR2 SVGEGT. The CDR3 here is CASSQDLDGYTF. The CDR3 region has the DNA TGTGCCAGCAGTCAGGACTTGGATGGCTACACCTTC.

This clonotype came up many times. The genes are TRBV7-6 and TRBJ2-1, with 11 bases matching TRBD2. The CDR3 is 15 residues long. CDR1 and CDR2 from the germline V gene are SGHVS and FNYEAQ. The ends lost 1 base at V and 5 bases at J; junction bases unmatched: 1. The CDR3 protein is CASSLELAGDNEQFF. CDR3 bases: TGTGCCAGCAGCTTAGAACTAGCGGGGGACAATGAGCAGTTCTTC.

This clonotype was detected ten times or more. The rearrangement joins TRBV28 to TRBJ2-7; 9 positions match TRBD2. J gave up 0 bases and V 2 bases, and 2 bases lay outside the gene matches. This CDR3 region has 15 residues. Germline CDR1 and CDR2: MDHEN and SYDVKM. As DNA, the CDR3 is TGTGCCAGCAGTTTAGCGGGAGGGGGCTCCTACGAGCAGTACTTC. Its translation: CASSLAGGGSYEQYF.

This clonotype turned up a few times. The genes are TRBV4-1 and TRBJ2-1, with 12 bases that match TRBD2. The J segment lost 9 bases and the V segment lost 1 base, leaving 7 bases of the junction unmatched. The CDR3 runs 16 residues. CDR1 is MGHRA, CDR2 YSYEKL, per germline. For the CDR3, the DNA is TGCGCCAGCAGCCAAGGTCCGGGACTAGCGGGTCCTGAGCAGTTCTTC. Its protein is CASSQGPGLAGPEQFF.

This clonotype has just a few counts. The chain links TRBV29-1 to TRBJ1-1; D is undetermined. Trimming removed 7 bases from V and 6 bases from J, with 15 bases in between. Germline V gene data show CDR1 as SQVTM and CDR2 as ANQGSEA. The CDR3 is 12 amino acids. CDR3 in DNA: TGCAGCGAATACAATGTTCAGCCTGAAGCTTTCTTT. As protein: CSEYNVQPEAFF.